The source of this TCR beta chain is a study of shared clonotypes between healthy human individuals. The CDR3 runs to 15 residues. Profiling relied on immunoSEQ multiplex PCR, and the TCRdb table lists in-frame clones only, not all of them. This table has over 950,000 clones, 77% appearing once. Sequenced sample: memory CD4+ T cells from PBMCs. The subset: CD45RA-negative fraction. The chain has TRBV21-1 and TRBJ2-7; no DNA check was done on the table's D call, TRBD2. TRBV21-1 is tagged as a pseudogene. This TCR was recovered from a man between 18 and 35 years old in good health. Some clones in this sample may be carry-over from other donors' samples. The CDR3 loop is CASSNWLAGVDEQYF. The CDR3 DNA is TGTGCCAGCTCCAATTGGCTAGCGGGAGTCGACGAGCAGTACTTC.